The 15 T cell receptor beta chains in this list originate from one sample, sequenced in a study of CD4 T cells in relation to SARS-CoV-2 and coronaviruses. For these TCRs, the target antigens are not known. CD4+ T cells from unexposed donors were obtained before the COVID-19 pandemic (2011-2018). Isolation of CD4+ T cells took place after about 10 days in culture. The repertoire was sequenced with immunoSEQ multiplex PCR; TCRdb's copy has only in-frame clones and lacks some. The sample records 21,000 or so clones, more than 65% being singletons. Material for sequencing was CD4+ T cells from PBMCs, cultured in vitro. The source of these receptors is a human donor in good health.

Only a few counts were recorded for this clone. V usage is TRBV4-1 and J usage is TRBJ1-5; D call uncertain. The CDR3 runs to 16 residues. Per germline, CDR1 MGHRA and CDR2 YSYEKL. V was cut by 0 bases and J by 6 bases, with 15 bases left in between. CDR3 bases: TGCGCCAGCAGCCAAGATCCGGGCGATTCGGGTCAGCCCCAGCATTTT. It is translated as CASSQDPGDSGQPQHF.

A few counts support this clone. The chain combines TRBV6-5 with TRBJ1-2; 8 bases agree with TRBD1. CDR1 MNHEY and CDR2 SVGAGI come from the germline V gene. V trimming: 2 bases; J trimming: 7 bases; junction bases outside the gene matches: 9. This CDR3 has 15 residues. The CDR3 spells CASSYGGQGMSGYTF. The CDR3 nucleotides are TGTGCCAGCAGTTACGGAGGACAGGGTATGAGTGGCTACACCTTC.

This clone was picked up one time. The chain has TRBV5-4 and TRBJ2-7; 7 positions match TRBD1. The V and J ends lost 4 bases and 0 bases, in that order; junction bases with no gene match: 7. There are 15 residues in the CDR3. Germline V lookup: CDR1 SGHNT, CDR2 YYREEE (reference sequence). The CDR3 sequence is CASSKTGSRSYEQYF. CDR3 nucleotide sequence: TGTGCCAGCAGCAAGACAGGGTCCCGCTCCTACGAGCAGTACTTC.

The chain links TRBV6-1 to TRBJ2-7, with 10 positions matching TRBD1. The ends lost 4 bases at V and 5 bases at J; junction bases unmatched: 11. This CDR3 comprises 16 residues. Germline CDR1 and CDR2: MNHNS and SASEGT. The CDR3: CASSGERDRGSNEQYF. The CDR3 bases are TGTGCCAGCAGTGGAGAAAGGGACAGGGGTTCCAACGAGCAGTACTTC.

The chain uses TRBV30 and TRBJ2-1; the match to TRBD1 covers 7 bases. Per the germline V gene, CDR1 is GTSNPN and CDR2 is SVGIG (reference sequence). This CDR3 is 12 amino acids long. After removal of 2 bases from V and 5 bases from J, the junction contained 0 bases not matched to a gene. CDR3 sequence reads: CAWSTGDNEQFF. For the CDR3, the DNA is TGTGCCTGGAGTACAGGGGACAATGAGCAGTTCTTC.

The CDR3 DNA is TGTGCCAGTAGCCTACAACTAGCGGACAATGAGCAGTTCTTC. Protein: CASSLQLADNEQFF. The chain uses TRBV19 and TRBJ2-1; TRBD2 matches 8 bases. The CDR3 sequence is 14 residues long. The germline gives CDR1 LNHDA, CDR2 SQIVND (reference sequence). Germline trimming cut 6 bases from V and 5 bases from J; bases unmatched to any gene: 6. The variable domain in full, completed from reference TRBV19 and TRBJ2-1, reads DGGITQSPKYLFRKEGQNVTLSCEQNLNHDAMYWYRQDPGQGLRLIYYSQIVNDFQKGDIAEGYSVSREKKESFPLTVTSAQKNPTAFYLCASSLQLADNEQFFGPGTRLTVL.

The chain combines TRBV15 with TRBJ2-2; 7 bases are shared with TRBD1. The germline V gene encodes CDR1 LNHNV and CDR2 YYDKDF (reference sequence). This CDR3 is built from 15 residues. The trim removed 3 bases at V and 5 bases at J, leaving 6 bases unmatched. CDR3: CATSRPGQRTGELFF. The CDR3 bases are TGTGCCACCAGCAGGCCGGGACAGCGGACCGGGGAGCTGTTTTTT.

The J gene is TRBJ2-1, the V gene TRBV7-3; 11 bases are shared with TRBD2. Germline values: CDR1 SGHTA, CDR2 FQGTGA. With 6 bases clipped from V and 5 bases from J, the junction kept 15 bases outside the gene matches. The CDR3 runs to 18 residues. Written as DNA, the CDR3 is TGTGCCAGCAGGCCACATGGGCCGGGACTAGCGGACAACAATGAGCAGTTCTTC. Amino acid sequence: CASRPHGPGLADNNEQFF.

The gene calls are TRBV2 and TRBJ1-3; D not resolved. The length of the CDR3 is 13 residues. The germline V gene has CDR1 SNHLY and CDR2 FYNNEI. Trimming pared 7 bases from V and 1 base from J, leaving 8 bases between. CDR3 coding DNA: TGTGCCAGCACCCGTACATCTGGAAACACCATATATTTT. Translated, it gives CASTRTSGNTIYF.

V is TRBV27 and J is TRBJ1-2; tentative D call: TRBD1 (6 bases). Germline V lookup: CDR1 MNHEY, CDR2 SMNVEV (reference sequence). Trimming shortened V by 7 bases and J by 8 bases, and 23 bases separated the two germline ends. The CDR3 sequence is 15 residues long. The CDR3 region is CASTLSGAIRLGYTF. CDR3 bases: TGTGCCAGCACCCTTTCGGGGGCTATCAGGTTGGGCTACACCTTC.

The chain links TRBV5-1 to TRBJ1-2; TRBD1 might be the D (5 bases). Germline-derived CDR1 and CDR2 are SGHRS and YFSETQ. CDR3 length equals 17 residues. Trimming removed 0 bases at V and 0 bases at J, with 15 bases between. CDR3 sequence reads: CASSLVVITGANYGYTF. In DNA, the CDR3 is TGCGCCAGCAGCTTGGTAGTAATAACAGGCGCTAACTATGGCTACACCTTC.

This chain uses TRBV7-2 with TRBJ2-6, with TRBD2 matching over 9 bases. J was trimmed by 0 bases and V by 5 bases; bases with no gene match: 5. From germline, CDR1 is SGHTA and CDR2 FQGNSA. This CDR3 is built from 17 residues. As DNA, the CDR3 is TGTGCCAGCAGCCAACTAGCGGGTAGCTCTGGGGCCAACGTCCTGACTTTC. Translated: CASSQLAGSSGANVLTF.

J is TRBJ1-5 and V is TRBV19; weak D call: TRBD1 (6 bases). Germline CDR1 reads LNHDA; CDR2 reads SQIVND (reference sequence). The V and J ends lost 5 bases and 2 bases respectively, with 16 bases between them. The CDR3 runs to 16 residues. The CDR3 sequence: CASSPPGGSGNQPQHF. The CDR3 DNA is TGTGCCAGTAGTCCGCCGGGGGGCTCGGGCAATCAGCCCCAGCATTTT.

The chain couples TRBV30 to TRBJ2-7; 9 nucleotides line up with TRBD1. This CDR3 has 14 amino acids. Germline lookup yields CDR1 GTSNPN and CDR2 SVGIG (reference sequence). After removal of 3 bases from V and 3 bases from J, the junction contained 6 bases not matched to a gene. CDR3: CAWRETDRGYEQYF. In nucleotides, the CDR3 is TGTGCCTGGAGGGAGACGGACAGGGGCTACGAGCAGTACTTC. The full variable domain, rest sourced from reference TRBV30 and TRBJ2-7, is SQTIHQWPATLVQPVGSPLSLECTVEGTSNPNLYWYRQAAGRGLQLLFYSVGIGQISSEVPQNLSASRPQDRQFILSSKKLLLSDSGFYLCAWRETDRGYEQYFGPGTRLTVT.

The V gene is TRBV10-3, the J gene TRBJ1-1; D is uncertain. From germline, CDR1 is ENHRY and CDR2 SYGVKD. This CDR3 comprises 12 residues. Trimming took 3 bases from V and 10 from J, leaving 12 bases between them. CDR3 amino acids: CAISDPGYGAFF. CDR3 sequence (DNA): TGTGCCATCAGTGACCCAGGTTACGGAGCTTTCTTT.